The 17 T cell receptor beta chains below were found in one sample sequenced in a study of cytomegalovirus exposure and HLA in healthy donors. Use of 60 Vbeta and 13 Jbeta primers characterized the PCR. The data were produced by immunoSEQ multiplex PCR, yet TCRdb's version contains in-frame clones alone and is incomplete. The table records 95,000 to 150,000 clones, about 62% of them present only once. The sequencing sample was made of PBMCs. These receptors were collected from a woman in her 40s in good health and CMV-seropositive.

The CDR3 loop is CASSLAGGQVYGYTF. The CDR3 nucleotides read TGTGCCAGCAGCTTAGCCGGGGGACAGGTCTATGGCTACACCTTC. J is TRBJ1-2 and V is TRBV7-9; 8 nucleotides align to TRBD1. The CDR3 is 15 amino acids. Germline trimming cut 0 bases from V and 4 bases from J; bases unmatched to any gene: 4. The germline CDR1 and CDR2 sequences are SEHNR and FQNEAQ (reference sequence).

This clone has just one count. The chain recombines TRBV18 with TRBJ2-7; 13 nucleotides align to TRBD2. V shed 6 bases and J 3 bases; nucleotides not matched to a gene: 14. CDR1 is KGHSH, CDR2 LQKENI, per germline. The CDR3 runs to 18 residues. The CDR3 DNA is TGTGCCAGCTCCCCTGGGTTTGGGACTAGCGGGACCGGCTACGAGCAGTACTTC. It encodes CASSPGFGTSGTGYEQYF. Using reference TRBV18 and TRBJ2-7 for the parts outside the CDR3, the full variable domain is NAGVMQNPRHLVRRRGQEARLRCSPMKGHSHVYWYRQLPEEGLKFMVYLQKENIIDESGMPKERFSAEFPKEGPSILRIQQVVRGDSAAYFCASSPGFGTSGTGYEQYFGPGTRLTVT.

The CDR3 here is CASSESNSGEQYF. The CDR3 DNA reads as TGTGCCAGCAGTGAATCCAATTCGGGAGAGCAGTACTTC. The chain is built from TRBV6-4 and TRBJ2-7, with TRBD2 as a possible D gene (5 bases). CDR3 length equals 13 residues. Germline CDR1 and CDR2: MRHNA and SNTAGT. V was trimmed by 3 bases and J by 7 bases, leaving 13 bases between them.

The V and J genes are TRBV7-9 and TRBJ2-1; the match to TRBD2 covers 13 bases. The CDR3 length is 16 residues. V was pared by 5 bases and J by 7 bases, with 8 bases of the junction left unmatched. The germline V gene encodes CDR1 SEHNR and CDR2 FQNEAQ (reference sequence). The CDR3 nucleotides are TGTGCCAGCAGCGACACTAGCGGGAGGGCCTGGAATGAGCAGTTCTTC. As protein: CASSDTSGRAWNEQFF.

Concerning this clone: A junction boundary mismatches the germline segment, possibly from a read error. The chain is built from TRBV7-9 and TRBJ2-7; the match to TRBD2 covers 9 bases. CDR3 length: 19 residues. CDR1 and CDR2 (germline): SEHNR, FQNEAQ (reference sequence). The CDR3 nucleotides read TGTTCCAGCAGCTTAGAGGACACATGGAGGCTAGCGGGGTCCTACGAGCAGTACTTC. Its translation is CSSSLEDTWRLAGSYEQYF.

In its sample, this clone was seen a few times. The genes are TRBV5-1 and TRBJ1-3; 8 bases line up with TRBD1. Germline assignment: CDR1 SGHRS and CDR2 YFSETQ. The CDR3 runs 17 residues. Trimming removed 2 bases from V and 3 bases from J; junction bases left unmatched: 10. CDR3 region: CASSFGTAGGGGNTIYF. Here the CDR3 DNA reads TGCGCCAGCAGCTTTGGGACCGCAGGGGGCGGTGGAAACACCATATATTTT. Supplemented by reference TRBV5-1 and TRBJ1-3, the full variable domain reads KAGVTQTPRYLIKTRGQQVTLSCSPISGHRSVSWYQQTPGQGLQFLFEYFSETQRNKGNFPGRFSGRQFSNSRSEMNVSTLELGDSALYLCASSFGTAGGGGNTIYFGEGSWLTVV.

Worth noting for this clone: A junction boundary mismatches the germline segment, possibly from a read error. V and J are TRBV7-9 and TRBJ2-7; D call uncertain. The CDR3 runs 13 residues. Germline CDR1 SEHNR, CDR2 FQNEAQ (reference sequence). Here the CDR3 DNA reads TGTTCCAGCAGCCCACAGAGCTCCTACGAGCAGTACTTC. This codes for CSSSPQSSYEQYF.

The rearrangement uses TRBV30 and TRBJ2-7; 9 nucleotides align to TRBD1. The CDR3 extends over 16 amino acids. V was clipped by 1 base and J by 2 bases; unmatched bases: 9. The germline gives CDR1 GTSNPN, CDR2 SVGIG (reference sequence). CDR3 sequence (DNA): TGTGCCTGGAGTGCAATCCCGGGACAGGGTGCCTACGAGCAGTACTTC. This encodes CAWSAIPGQGAYEQYF.

The V and J genes are TRBV19 and TRBJ1-1, with D possibly TRBD1 on 5 matching bases. The CDR3 extends over 13 amino acids. Between the trimmed V and J ends, which lost 10 bases and 1 base, there was a span of 13 bases. Germline CDR1 LNHDA, CDR2 SQIVND (reference sequence). CDR3 sequence: CATTNDRNTEAFF. CDR3 DNA sequence: TGTGCCACCACAAACGACAGGAACACTGAAGCTTTCTTT.

Of note for this clone: Germline and junction disagree at one end, which may indicate a read error. This chain connects TRBV7-9 to TRBJ2-2; D remains ambiguous. This CDR3 contains 12 residues. Germline assignment: CDR1 SEHNR and CDR2 FQNEAQ (reference sequence). CDR3 sequence reads: CSSTVNTGELFF. The CDR3 DNA is TGTTCCAGCACCGTTAACACCGGGGAGCTGTTTTTT.

There are a few counts of this clone. V is TRBV30 and J is TRBJ1-1; no firm D call. The CDR3 consists of 15 residues. V gave up 0 bases and J gave up 1 base, with 12 bases separating them. The germline gives CDR1 GTSNPN, CDR2 SVGIG (reference sequence). CDR3 protein: CAWSVAIASNTEAFF. CDR3 nucleotide sequence: TGTGCCTGGAGTGTAGCTATAGCCTCGAACACTGAAGCTTTCTTT.

This chain connects TRBV19 to TRBJ2-3; perhaps TRBD1 as D (6 bases). Per germline, CDR1 LNHDA and CDR2 SQIVND (reference sequence). Trimming left V 3 bases short and J 0 bases short, with 13 bases between. The CDR3 is 16 residues long. The chain's CDR3 is CASSILDGGSTDTQYF. The CDR3 DNA follows: TGTGCCAGTAGTATCCTCGATGGGGGCAGCACAGATACGCAGTATTTT.

The rearrangement joins TRBV6-1 to TRBJ1-2; possibly TRBD1 for D (6 bases). The CDR3 is made up of 14 amino acids. Germline V gene data show CDR1 as MNHNS and CDR2 as SASEGT. V was pared by 2 bases and J by 3 bases, with 10 bases between. The CDR3 nucleotides are TGTGCCAGCAGTGAATGGTCAGGGGACTATGGCTACACCTTC. It yields the protein CASSEWSGDYGYTF.

This clone is a singleton in its sample. This sequence joins TRBV10-3 and TRBJ2-5, with unresolved D. Germline loops: CDR1 ENHRY, CDR2 SYGVKD. The CDR3 spans 14 residues. V lost 0 bases and J lost 4, with 9 bases in between. CDR3 sequence: CAISESSVTETQYF. CDR3 DNA: TGTGCCATCAGTGAGTCGAGCGTAACAGAGACCCAGTACTTC.

The V and J genes are TRBV27 and TRBJ1-5; D gene uncertain. The CDR3 sequence is 12 residues long. V was clipped by 9 bases and J by 2 bases, with 8 bases between them. Germline V lookup: CDR1 MNHEY, CDR2 SMNVEV (reference sequence). For the CDR3, the DNA is TGTGCCAGTCGCGGTGGCAATCAGCCCCAGCATTTT. This codes for CASRGGNQPQHF.

V is TRBV14 and J is TRBJ1-2, with unresolved D. Germline-derived CDR1 and CDR2 are SGHDN and FVKESK. Trimming left V 0 bases short and J 0 bases short, with 8 bases between. The CDR3 runs 15 residues. The CDR3 DNA sequence: TGTGCCAGCAGCCAAGAGGTCCACACTAACTATGGCTACACCTTC. Protein product: CASSQEVHTNYGYTF. Full variable domain (outside the CDR3, taken from reference TRBV14 and TRBJ1-2): EAGVTQFPSHSVIEKGQTVTLRCDPISGHDNLYWYRRVMGKEIKFLLHFVKESKQDESGMPNNRFLAERTGGTYSTLKVQPAELEDSGVYFCASSQEVHTNYGYTFGSGTRLTVV.

V and J are TRBV6-1 and TRBJ2-5; 10 nucleotides match TRBD2. The V and J ends lost 6 bases and 3 bases, in that order; junction bases with no gene match: 4. The CDR3 consists of 14 residues. CDR1 and CDR2 (germline): MNHNS, SASEGT. In DNA, the CDR3 is TGTGCCAGCAGGACCGGACTAGCGGAAGAGACCCAGTACTTC. It is translated as CASRTGLAEETQYF.